These 28 T cell receptor beta chains came from one sample sequenced in a study of OX40 agonist ivuxolimab in advanced cancers. The table came from immunoSEQ multiplex PCR; TCRdb's copy has only in-frame clones and leaves some out. The sample gives under 50,000 clones, 75% to 80% of which show up once; 7.9% is in the top ten. The material was CD4+ or CD8+ T cells sorted from blood, obtained in a trial of the OX40 agonist ivuxolimab. The receptors here all came from an adult with an advanced solid tumor such as melanoma, head and neck, liver or kidney cancer.

J is TRBJ1-5 and V is TRBV19, with 9 positions matching TRBD1. V shed 7 bases and J 3 bases; nucleotides not matched to a gene: 16. This CDR3 is built from 18 residues. Per germline, CDR1 LNHDA and CDR2 SQIVND (reference sequence). The DNA of the CDR3 is TGTGCCAGTAATCCGGGACAGGGACGCAAAAGGGACAATCAGCCCCAGCATTTT. Protein: CASNPGQGRKRDNQPQHF.

The J gene is TRBJ1-3, the V gene TRBV2; the D is unclear. The ends were cut back, 7 bases at V and 0 bases at J, with 7 bases in the middle. This CDR3 has 13 amino acids. CDR1 is SNHLY and CDR2 is FYNNEI in the germline V gene. The CDR3: CASIRDSGNTIYF. DNA for the CDR3: TGTGCCAGCATACGGGACTCTGGAAACACCATATATTTT.

Only a few counts were recorded for this clone. This chain uses TRBV11-3 with TRBJ1-2; 9 bases align to TRBD1. Germline V CDR1 and CDR2: SGHNT, YENEEA. Trimming took 6 bases from V and 8 from J; bases not matched to a gene: 19. The CDR3 contains 17 residues. The CDR3 DNA follows: TGTGCCAGCAGTCGTCACTGTGGCAGGGACAGGGTTGGCGGCTACACCTTC. Translation: CASSRHCGRDRVGGYTF.

Worth noting for this clone: Relative to the germline gene, one junction end is altered; a read error may explain this. The chain joins TRBV30 to TRBJ1-1; D remains ambiguous. Germline CDR1 GTSNPN, CDR2 SVGIG (reference sequence). This CDR3 has 11 residues. In nucleotides, the CDR3 is TGTGCCTGGAGTTTCTCGGGGTATCTCGGTTGG. The encoded protein is CAWSFSGYLGW.

V and J are TRBV9 and TRBJ2-3, with 9 bases lining up with TRBD2. The CDR3 length is 15 residues. J gave up 6 bases and V 2 bases, and 7 bases lay outside the gene matches. CDR1 and CDR2 (germline): SGDLS, YYNGEE. CDR3 residues: CASSVRREGLDTQYF. CDR3 DNA sequence: TGTGCCAGCAGCGTGAGGCGGGAGGGCCTGGATACGCAGTATTTT.

The chain carries TRBV30 and TRBJ2-3, with 16 nucleotides matching TRBD2. The V gene end was trimmed by 2 bases and the J gene end by 11 bases; junction bases not matched to a gene: 10. Germline V CDR1 and CDR2: GTSNPN, SVGIG (reference sequence). The CDR3 contains 16 residues. DNA for the CDR3: TGTGCCTGGAGTCTAGGGACTAGCGGGAGGGCCGAAAGGCAGTATTTT. Protein: CAWSLGTSGRAERQYF.

The V gene is TRBV10-1, the J gene TRBJ2-1; 9 positions agree with TRBD2. The V gene's germline CDR1 is WNHNN and CDR2 SYGVQD (reference sequence). Unmatched junction bases numbered 3, after V lost 0 bases and J lost 9 bases. The CDR3 runs 14 residues. The CDR3 DNA is TGCGCCAGCAGTGAGTCTGGCGGGAGGGTTGAGCAGTTCTTC. The encoded protein is CASSESGGRVEQFF.

The chain links TRBV6-9 to TRBJ1-1, with 8 bases aligning to TRBD1. Germline assignment: CDR1 MNHGY and CDR2 SVAAGI. There are 13 residues in the CDR3. The ends lost 3 bases at V and 6 bases at J; junction bases unmatched: 3. The CDR3 DNA follows: TGTGCCAGCAGTTACTTGGACAGGGCTGAAGCTTTCTTT. Translated, it gives CASSYLDRAEAFF.

This clone was observed once. The chain carries TRBV28 and TRBJ2-7, with D possibly TRBD2 on 6 matching bases. The germline CDR1 and CDR2 sequences are MDHEN and SYDVKM. V lost 4 bases, J lost 2 bases, and 15 bases lay in between. The CDR3 spans 15 residues. The CDR3 protein is CASSSTGTPTYEQYF. CDR3 DNA sequence: TGTGCCAGCAGTTCCACCGGGACTCCCACCTACGAGCAGTACTTC.

The rearrangement uses TRBV2 and TRBJ2-2, with TRBD2 identical over 11 bases. The J segment lost 5 bases and the V segment lost 1 base, leaving 0 bases of the junction unmatched. This CDR3 spans 15 amino acids. Germline lookup yields CDR1 SNHLY and CDR2 FYNNEI. The CDR3 protein is CASSEGTSGTGELFF. The CDR3 region has the DNA TGTGCCAGCAGTGAAGGGACTAGCGGGACCGGGGAGCTGTTTTTT.

This clone was seen only a few times. The chain links TRBV2 to TRBJ2-1; TRBD1 matches 9 bases. The CDR3 extends over 14 amino acids. Germline loops: CDR1 SNHLY, CDR2 FYNNEI. J was trimmed by 9 bases and V by 4 bases; bases with no gene match: 7. This chain's CDR3 is CASSGTGEVGEQFF. Written as DNA, the CDR3 is TGTGCCAGCAGTGGGACAGGGGAGGTAGGTGAGCAGTTCTTC.

This chain links TRBV6-4 with TRBJ2-5; D is unresolved. CDR1 MRHNA and CDR2 SNTAGT come from the germline V gene. Trimming removed 4 bases from V and 5 bases from J, with 11 bases in between. This CDR3 is built from 13 residues. DNA for the CDR3: TGTGCCAGCAGTGCCCAAGTTTGGGAGACCCAGTACTTC. This sequence encodes CASSAQVWETQYF.

In the case of this clone: The germline gene is not matched at one end of the junction; a read error may be the cause. The genes are TRBV5-4 and TRBJ2-6; D not certain. This CDR3 has 15 residues. Germline-derived CDR1 and CDR2 are SGHNT and YYREEE (reference sequence). CDR3: CTSSLALVGANVLTF. The CDR3 DNA sequence: TGTACCAGCAGCTTGGCCTTGGTGGGGGCCAACGTCCTGACTTTC.

The J gene is TRBJ1-4, the V gene TRBV30; TRBD1 agrees at 7 bases. The CDR3 covers 16 residues. Germline V gives CDR1 GTSNPN, CDR2 SVGIG (reference sequence). V trimming: 4 bases; J trimming: 1 base; junction bases outside the gene matches: 9. The DNA for the CDR3 is TGTGCCTGGACAGAAAGGGGGCGCTTAACTAATGAAAAACTGTTTTTT. It is translated as CAWTERGRLTNEKLFF.

CDR3 bases: TGTGCCAGCAGTGCGGGACTAGCGGGAGGGGCAACCGGGGAGCTGTTTTTT. Translation gives CASSAGLAGGATGELFF. V usage is TRBV6-1 and J usage is TRBJ2-2; 16 nucleotides agree with TRBD2. The CDR3 length is 17 residues. With 4 bases clipped from V and 5 bases from J, the junction kept 4 bases outside the gene matches. Germline V gives CDR1 MNHNS, CDR2 SASEGT.

The chain is built from TRBV5-1 and TRBJ1-1, with D tentatively TRBD1 (6 bases). Germline loops: CDR1 SGHRS, CDR2 YFSETQ. There are 13 residues in the CDR3. V was clipped by 4 bases and J by 4 bases, with 11 bases between them. The CDR3 nucleotides are TGCGCCAGCAGCCAACAACAGGGCACTGAAGCTTTCTTT. Residues: CASSQQQGTEAFF. Complete variable domain (other parts from reference TRBV5-1 and TRBJ1-1): KAGVTQTPRYLIKTRGQQVTLSCSPISGHRSVSWYQQTPGQGLQFLFEYFSETQRNKGNFPGRFSGRQFSNSRSEMNVSTLELGDSALYLCASSQQQGTEAFFGQGTRLTVV.

The chain couples TRBV7-2 to TRBJ2-7; 7 bases line up with TRBD2. This CDR3 contains 14 residues. V was pared by 4 bases and J by 6 bases, with 9 bases of the junction left unmatched. CDR1 SGHTA and CDR2 FQGNSA come from the germline V gene. CDR3 bases: TGTGCCAGCAGCTCCAAGCGGGATGTACCCGAGCAGTACTTC. It codes for CASSSKRDVPEQYF.

V and J are TRBV6-5 and TRBJ1-4; D not resolved. Trimming took off 6 bases at V and 4 bases at J, with 12 bases between the two ends. From germline, CDR1 is MNHEY and CDR2 SVGAGI. This CDR3 contains 14 residues. The CDR3 sequence: CASSPLGSNEKLFF. The CDR3 DNA reads TGTGCCAGCAGCCCCCTTGGCAGTAATGAAAAACTGTTTTTT.

This chain connects TRBV18 to TRBJ1-1, with D maybe TRBD1 (5 bases). Germline assignment: CDR1 KGHSH and CDR2 LQKENI. Trimming shortened V by 3 bases and J by 5 bases, and 22 bases separated the two germline ends. The CDR3 has 17 amino acids. CDR3 in DNA: TGTGCCAGCTCACCGGTTTCAGGGACGGGTGGACGTACTGAAGCTTTCTTT. This encodes CASSPVSGTGGRTEAFF.

This rearrangement joins TRBV19 to TRBJ1-2, with 9 bases fitting TRBD1. CDR1 is LNHDA, CDR2 SQIVND, per germline (reference sequence). The V gene end was trimmed by 3 bases and the J gene end by 2 bases; junction bases not matched to a gene: 7. The CDR3 length is 16 residues. CDR3 sequence reads: CASSIRHRGLNYGYTF. Written as DNA, the CDR3 is TGTGCCAGTAGTATCCGTCACAGGGGGCTGAACTATGGCTACACCTTC.

Remarks on this clone: This sample includes further DNA sequences coding for the same CDR3. The rearrangement joins TRBV30 to TRBJ1-2; the D gene is possibly TRBD1 (6 bases). CDR3 length: 13 amino acids. Germline V gene data show CDR1 as GTSNPN and CDR2 as SVGIG (reference sequence). V shed 2 bases and J shed 0 bases, with 7 bases lying between them. CDR3 in DNA: TGTGCCTGGAGTCCAGGGGCTAACTATGGCTACACCTTC. Amino acid sequence: CAWSPGANYGYTF.

The V call is TRBV7-2, the J call TRBJ2-3; unclear D gene. The V and J ends lost 1 base and 0 bases respectively, with 11 bases between them. CDR1 and CDR2 (germline): SGHTA, FQGNSA. The CDR3 runs to 16 residues. The CDR3 spells CASSLEADTSTDTQYF. CDR3 sequence (DNA): TGTGCCAGCAGCTTAGAGGCAGACACTAGCACAGATACGCAGTATTTT.

The V and J genes are TRBV29-1 and TRBJ2-1; possibly TRBD2 for D (5 bases). The germline V and J ends were trimmed by 3 bases and 2 bases, with 8 bases remaining between them. CDR1 and CDR2 from the germline V gene are SQVTM and ANQGSEA. This CDR3 comprises 13 residues. The CDR3 protein is CSVDTRTYNEQFF. DNA of the CDR3: TGCAGCGTTGACACTAGAACCTACAATGAGCAGTTCTTC.

The chain couples TRBV2 to TRBJ1-1; D may be TRBD1 (5 bases). The CDR3 consists of 13 residues. Germline CDR1 and CDR2: SNHLY and FYNNEI. Trimming shortened V by 11 bases and J by 5 bases, and 18 bases separated the two germline ends. For the CDR3, the DNA is TGTGCCGACACCAGACAGAGGAGGACTGAAGCTTTCTTT. Protein product: CADTRQRRTEAFF.

The V gene is TRBV5-6, the J gene TRBJ2-7; D tentatively fits TRBD1 or TRBD2 (6 bases each). The CDR3 spans 15 residues. Germline V lookup: CDR1 SGHDT, CDR2 YYEEEE. V gave up 3 bases and J gave up 1 base, with 14 bases separating them. In nucleotides, the CDR3 is TGTGCCAGCAGCTCTTTGGGGGGCCCTTCCTACGAGCAGTACTTC. Translation: CASSSLGGPSYEQYF.

The V call is TRBV6-5, the J call TRBJ2-1; 9 bases are a match to TRBD1. The CDR3 has 14 amino acids. Germline V gene sequence: CDR1 MNHEY, CDR2 SVGAGI. V was clipped by 5 bases and J by 8 bases; unmatched bases: 7. The CDR3 sequence is CASSPRTGEDEQFF. The CDR3 coding sequence is TGTGCCAGCAGTCCGAGGACAGGGGAGGATGAGCAGTTCTTC.

The chain joins TRBV2 to TRBJ1-2; no clear D gene. Germline V gene sequence: CDR1 SNHLY, CDR2 FYNNEI. There are 13 residues in the CDR3. Trimming left V 3 bases short and J 9 bases short, with 14 bases between. The CDR3 nucleotides are TGTGCCAGCAGTGAGACGGGAGCGGCGAGCTACACCTTC. Its translation is CASSETGAASYTF.

The rearrangement uses TRBV2 and TRBJ1-5, with 9 positions matching TRBD1. Germline trimming cut 6 bases from V and 0 bases from J; bases unmatched to any gene: 3. There are 15 residues in the CDR3. Germline V gives CDR1 SNHLY, CDR2 FYNNEI. CDR3 sequence: CASRQGAGSNQPQHF. In DNA form, the CDR3 reads TGTGCCAGCAGACAGGGGGCAGGTAGCAATCAGCCCCAGCATTTT.